The present entry profiles one T cell receptor (beta chain) with its context. Germline V gene lookup returns CDR1 SGHRS and CDR2 YFSETQ. CDR3 length: 13 residues. Trimming removed 2 bases from V and 4 bases from J, with 6 bases in between. TCRdb reanalysed the 5' RACE reads using MiXCR and keeps one entry per CDR3 protein. This sample has around 33,000 distinct CDR3 sequences, with around 22% found just once. This chain uses TRBV5-1 with TRBJ2-2; D might be TRBD2 (6 bases). The receptor was isolated from a female donor with breast cancer. Source material: memory CD4+ T cells sorted from blood. The subset here: memory CD4+ T cells, CD4+CD45RO+CD25-. CDR3: CASSFSGTGELFF. In DNA, the CDR3 is TGCGCCAGCAGCTTTAGCGGCACCGGGGAGCTGTTTTTT.